This T cell receptor (beta chain) was identified in a study of T cell responses to AZD1222 COVID-19 vaccine. Whole-study findings and limits: Variant regions that are unmutated are reportedly the target of nearly half of spike-specific TCRs. Most donors were white British and more were female, and clonal diversity was possibly underestimated. In all cases, repertoires were sampled only after the peak T cell response. Just five or six AZD1222 recipients were seropositive at baseline.

Germline V gene lookup returns CDR1 SGHAT and CDR2 FQNNGV. Trimming left V 4 bases short and J 7 bases short, with 11 bases between. The CDR3 sequence is 12 residues long. This clone appeared a few times. Its antigen is as yet unknown. Data came from immunoSEQ multiplex PCR; TCRdb stores just in-frame clones and leaves some out. The sample lists more than 140,000 clones; around 90% were seen once. The genes are TRBV11-2 and TRBJ2-7; the D is unclear. Sequenced here: peripheral blood, sampled on day 0 of AZD1222 vaccination. The clonotype comes from an adult in good health. For the CDR3, the DNA is TGTGCCAGCAGCTCAGACATGGGAGAGCAGTACTTC. It codes for CASSSDMGEQYF.